This T cell receptor (beta chain) comes out of a study of T cell responses to AZD1222 COVID-19 vaccine. Data came from immunoSEQ multiplex PCR; TCRdb stores just in-frame clones and leaves some out. The table has 95,000 to 150,000 clones, 84% seen once; the top ten hold 27%. As for this clone: The antigen is unknown.

The study's findings and limits: Rises in breadth and depth of Spike-specific TCRs came after two AZD1222 doses. Just 5 to 7 people given AZD1222 tested seropositive at baseline. Nearly half of spike-specific TCRs reportedly go after variant regions that carry no mutations. Donors in the cohort were predominantly white British and more often female, and clonal diversity was possibly underestimated.

J gave up 4 bases and V 4 bases, and 10 bases lay outside the gene matches. CDR1 SGHTA and CDR2 FQGNSA come from the germline V gene. The CDR3 is made up of 15 amino acids. This chain joins TRBV7-2 and TRBJ2-7; TRBD1 matches 7 bases. The clonotype was recovered from an adult who received the AZD1222 COVID-19 vaccine. This sample comprised peripheral blood, obtained 28 days after the second AZD1222 dose. The CDR3 is CASSSSTGTDYEQYF. The CDR3 DNA reads as TGTGCCAGCAGCTCAAGTACCGGGACAGATTACGAGCAGTACTTC. Variable domain in full (rest from reference TRBV7-2 and TRBJ2-7): GAGVSQSPSNKVTEKGKDVELRCDPISGHTALYWYRQSLGQGLEFLIYFQGNSAPDKSGLPSDRFSAERTGGSVSTLTIQRTQQEDSAVYLCASSSSTGTDYEQYFGPGTRLTVT.